These T cell receptor beta chains were read from a single sample in a study of PD-1 blockade in classical Hodgkin lymphoma. The method was immunoSEQ multiplex PCR; TCRdb's version includes in-frame clones alone and lacks a portion of them. The sample contains about 60,000 clones, roughly 89% of which appear only once. The material sequenced was peripheral blood mononuclear cells (PBMCs), taken before the fourth cycle of nivolumab. Receptors originate from a human donor with classical Hodgkin lymphoma. CDR3s include the opening cysteine and the closing phenylalanine or tryptophan. The D gene is left open where the match is weak. Where a row states a size, it is once, few, many or the class of an expanded clone; other rows omit it.

V,J,D,size,DNA,CDR3
TRBV5-4,TRBJ2-3,.,.,TGTGCCAGCAGCTCCTACAGAAGCACAGATACGCAGTATTTT,CASSSYRSTDTQYF
TRBV11-2,TRBJ2-7,.,.,TGTGCCAGCAGCTCCTCATCGTTCCGGGCCTCGTCCTACGAGCAGTACTTC,CASSSSSFRASSYEQYF
TRBV29-1,TRBJ1-3,.,.,TGCAGCGTTGGACTGGGGGGGACTGGAAACACCATATATTTT,CSVGLGGTGNTIYF
TRBV6-6,TRBJ1-1,.,.,TGTGCCAGCAAAGTTATCTCGGAGGGGAACACTGAAGCTTTCTTT,CASKVISEGNTEAFF
TRBV5-1,TRBJ2-5,.,.,TGCGCCAGCAGCTTCCAGAGCCCTTTAGAGGAGACCCAGTACTTC,CASSFQSPLEETQYF
TRBV6-6,TRBJ2-1,.,.,TGTGCCACCTCGCCCAACAGGGTTGTAGGCAATGAGCAGTTCTTC,CATSPNRVVGNEQFF
TRBV6-5,TRBJ1-2,.,.,TGTGCCAGCAGTTACTCTGCAGGCTATACGGTGAACGGCTACACCTTC,CASSYSAGYTVNGYTF
TRBV18,TRBJ1-2,TRBD1,.,TGTGCCAGCTCAACGGACAGGAAATATGGCTACACCTTC,CASSTDRKYGYTF
TRBV19,TRBJ2-1,.,.,TGTGCCAGTAGTATAATGAAGAGTCTCTACAATGAGCAGTTCTTC,CASSIMKSLYNEQFF
TRBV9,TRBJ2-1,.,.,TGTGCCAGCAGCCTAAGTTCCGGGTACAATGAGCAGTTCTTC,CASSLSSGYNEQFF
TRBV6-1,TRBJ2-2,TRBD1,.,TGTGCCAGCACAGGGACAGGCCTTTCCACCGGGGAGCTGTTTTTT,CASTGTGLSTGELFF
TRBV6-1,TRBJ2-7,.,.,TGTGCCAGCAGTGAATATGAGACAGAAACCTACGAGCAGTACTTC,CASSEYETETYEQYF
TRBV7-2,TRBJ1-5,TRBD1,.,TGTGCCAGCAGCGTCGACAGGGGCCAGCCCCAGCATTTT,CASSVDRGQPQHF
TRBV5-1,TRBJ2-3,.,.,TGCGCCAGCAGCTTGGGACCTTTCCCTCCACTGGCACGAAGCACAGATACGCAGTATTTT,CASSLGPFPPLARSTDTQYF
TRBV9,TRBJ1-2,.,.,TGTGCCAGCAGCGTAGGGAGGGACGAGATCTATGGCTACACCTTC,CASSVGRDEIYGYTF
TRBV6-5,TRBJ2-5,.,once,TGTGCCAGCAGTTATTCGAAGACCCAGTACTTC,CASSYSKTQYF
TRBV29-1,TRBJ2-3,.,once,TGCAGCGGAACTAGCTCAGATACGCAGTATTTT,CSGTSSDTQYF
TRBV4-2,TRBJ1-6,.,.,TGTGCCAGCAGCCCTCGGGGGGGGGATTCACCCCTCCACTTT,CASSPRGGDSPLHF
TRBV18,TRBJ1-6,TRBD1,once,TGTGCCAGCTCACCATATTCGGGACAGGGAAATTCACCCCTCCACTTT,CASSPYSGQGNSPLHF
TRBV4-2,TRBJ1-2,.,.,TGTGCCAGCAGCCAAGAGTCCGTCACCCAAAGGGGCTACACCTTC,CASSQESVTQRGYTF
TRBV5-1,TRBJ1-1,.,.,TGCGCCAGCAGCTTGGATACCGCGAGAGGTGAAGCTTTCTTT,CASSLDTARGEAFF
TRBV19,TRBJ2-1,.,.,TGTGCCAGTAGTATAATGGACGGGTACAATGAGCAGTTCTTC,CASSIMDGYNEQFF
TRBV6-1,TRBJ1-3,TRBD1,.,TGTGCCAGCGGAGACAGGGGGGGAAACACCATATATTTT,CASGDRGGNTIYF
TRBV5-4,TRBJ1-1,TRBD1,.,TGTGCCAGCAGATCAAGGGACAGGGCCAACACTGAAGCTTTCTTT,CASRSRDRANTEAFF
TRBV9,TRBJ1-2,TRBD1,.,TGTGGAGGGGAGGACAGGACCTATGGCTACACCTTC,CGGEDRTYGYTF
TRBV29-1,TRBJ2-7,.,.,TGCAGCGTTCTAACAGGGAGCAACGAGCAGTACTTC,CSVLTGSNEQYF
TRBV10-2,TRBJ2-5,.,.,TGCGCCAGCAGTGCGGTCCGCCAAGAGACCCAGTACTTC,CASSAVRQETQYF
TRBV2,TRBJ1-2,.,.,TGTGCCAGCAGTCATCGCAGGGTCAATGGCTACACCTTC,CASSHRRVNGYTF
TRBV27,TRBJ2-5,TRBD2,.,TGTGCCAGCGCGGGACTAGCGGGGGCCGGGGAGACCCAGTACTTC,CASAGLAGAGETQYF
TRBV6-1,TRBJ2-7,TRBD1,.,TGTGCCACCACAGGGGAAAAGCAGTACTTC,CATTGEKQYF
TRBV5-6,TRBJ2-5,TRBD1,.,TGTGCCAGCAGCCCGACAGGGGTAGAAGAGACCCAGTACTTC,CASSPTGVEETQYF
TRBV6-4,TRBJ2-1,TRBD1,.,TGTGCCAGCAGTCCGACAGGGGGAGAATACAATGAGCAGTTCTTC,CASSPTGGEYNEQFF
TRBV30,TRBJ2-3,.,.,TGTGCCTGGAGTGCGACAAGTGTCACAGATACGCAGTATTTT,CAWSATSVTDTQYF
TRBV4-2,TRBJ1-1,.,.,TGTGCCAGCAGCCTACTGGGAGGGGGGACTGAAGCTTTCTTT,CASSLLGGGTEAFF
TRBV6-5,TRBJ1-6,.,once,TGTGCCAGCAGTCCTCGGAGGGACTATAATTCACCCCTCCACTTT,CASSPRRDYNSPLHF
TRBV6-1,TRBJ2-1,.,.,TGTGCCAGCCTTGAGGGAAGCCACAATGAGCAGTTCTTC,CASLEGSHNEQFF
TRBV5-4,TRBJ2-1,.,.,TGTGCCAGCAACCTCGGGGCCAATGAGCAGTTCTTC,CASNLGANEQFF
TRBV9,TRBJ1-2,.,.,TGTGCCAGCAGCAACCCCCTAGTCGGGGTCTATGGCTACACCTTC,CASSNPLVGVYGYTF
TRBV13,TRBJ2-4,.,.,TGTGCCAGCAGCAGCAGGATAGCCAAAAACATTCAGTACTTC,CASSSRIAKNIQYF
TRBV7-8,TRBJ2-3,.,.,TGTGCCAGCAGCTTATATACATCTAACACAGATACGCAGTATTTT,CASSLYTSNTDTQYF
TRBV4-2,TRBJ2-3,TRBD2,.,TGTGCCAGCAGCCAAGATCGGCTAGCGGGGATCGCAGATACGCAGTATTTT,CASSQDRLAGIADTQYF
TRBV6-5,TRBJ2-2,.,.,TGTGCCAGCAGTTGGGATGGCGGGGAGAACACCGGGGAGCTGTTTTTT,CASSWDGGENTGELFF
TRBV4-1,TRBJ2-7,TRBD1,.,TGCGCCAGCAGCCACACGACAGGGGGAGAGCACCAGCAGTACTTC,CASSHTTGGEHQQYF
TRBV19,TRBJ2-5,TRBD2,.,TGTGCCAGTAGTATCTTGACTAGCGGGGGTTTCCAAGAGACCCAGTACTTC,CASSILTSGGFQETQYF
TRBV10-2,TRBJ2-3,.,.,TGCGCCAGCAGTGGACAGCGCGTTGGCACAGATACGCAGTATTTT,CASSGQRVGTDTQYF
TRBV2,TRBJ1-4,.,.,TGTGCCAGCAGTGTCAGCAGGGGCACTGAAAAACTGTTTTTT,CASSVSRGTEKLFF
TRBV15,TRBJ2-3,.,.,TGTGCCACCGGGAGGCCAGGGCAAGATACGCAGTATTTT,CATGRPGQDTQYF
TRBV11-3,TRBJ2-6,TRBD1,.,TGTGCCAGCAGCCACGGGACAGTCTCTGGGGCCAACGTCCTGACTTTC,CASSHGTVSGANVLTF
TRBV2,TRBJ2-3,TRBD2,once,TGTGCCAGCAGTGGGGGACTAGCGGGGGATTTGGCGCAGTATTTT,CASSGGLAGDLAQYF